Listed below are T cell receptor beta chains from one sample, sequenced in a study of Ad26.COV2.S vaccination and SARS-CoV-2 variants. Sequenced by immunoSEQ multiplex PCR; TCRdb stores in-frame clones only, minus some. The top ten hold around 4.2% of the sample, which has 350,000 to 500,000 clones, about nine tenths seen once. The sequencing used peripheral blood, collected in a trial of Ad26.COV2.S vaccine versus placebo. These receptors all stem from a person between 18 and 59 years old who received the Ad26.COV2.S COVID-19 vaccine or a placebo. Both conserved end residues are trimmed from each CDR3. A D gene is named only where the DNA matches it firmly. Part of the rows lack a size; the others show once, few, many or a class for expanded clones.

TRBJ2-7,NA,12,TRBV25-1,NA,ASSEGLGSYEQY
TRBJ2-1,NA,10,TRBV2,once,ASKYRYNEQF
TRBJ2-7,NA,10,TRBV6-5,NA,ASSPILYEQY
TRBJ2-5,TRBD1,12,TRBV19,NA,ASKRDRVQETQY
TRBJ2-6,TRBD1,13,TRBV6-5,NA,ACHRGGAGANVLT
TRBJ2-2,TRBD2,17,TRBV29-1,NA,SVPSIPGLAGVGTGELF
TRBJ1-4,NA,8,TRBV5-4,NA,ASSFPTSD
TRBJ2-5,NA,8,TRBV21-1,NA,ASSKETQY
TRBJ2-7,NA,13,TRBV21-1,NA,ASSKDQRETYEQY
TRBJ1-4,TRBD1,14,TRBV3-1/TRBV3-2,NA,ASSQQTGTGLEKLF
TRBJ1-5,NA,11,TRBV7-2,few,ASSDYSNQPQH
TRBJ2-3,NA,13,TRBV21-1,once,ASNPSPTGPDTQY
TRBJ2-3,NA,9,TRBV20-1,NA,SARLADTQY
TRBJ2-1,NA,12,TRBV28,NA,ASSLEGSYNEQF
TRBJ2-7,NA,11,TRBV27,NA,ASSPYEAGEQY
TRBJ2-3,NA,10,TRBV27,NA,ASRTRASTQY
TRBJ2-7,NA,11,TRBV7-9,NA,ASSPAGTYEQY
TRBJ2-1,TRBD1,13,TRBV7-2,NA,ASSLEAGGYNEQF
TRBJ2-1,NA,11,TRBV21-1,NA,ASSKEEGKREF
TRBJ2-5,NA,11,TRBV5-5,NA,ASSLAGSETQY
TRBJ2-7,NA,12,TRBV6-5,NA,ASCTGDRAYEQY
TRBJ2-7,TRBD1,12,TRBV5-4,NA,ASSLGDRVYEQY
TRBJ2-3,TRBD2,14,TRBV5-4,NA,ASSIGLAGRTDTQY
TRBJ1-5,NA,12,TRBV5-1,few,ASSLGLGNQPQH
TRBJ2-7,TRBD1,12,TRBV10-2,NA,ASSAGTGGDEQY
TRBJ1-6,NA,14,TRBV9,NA,ASSVEPGPTGSPLH
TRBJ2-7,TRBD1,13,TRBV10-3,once,AISEGTGKTYEQY
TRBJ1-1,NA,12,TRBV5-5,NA,ASSLMVVNTEAF
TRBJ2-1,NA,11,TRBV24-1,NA,ATSESRPNEQF
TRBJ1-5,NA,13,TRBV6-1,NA,ASSEVRGRNQPQH
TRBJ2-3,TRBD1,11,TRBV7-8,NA,ASSPGQGDTQY
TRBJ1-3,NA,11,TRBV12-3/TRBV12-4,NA,ATLGVSGNTIY
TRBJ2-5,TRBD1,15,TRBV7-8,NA,ASSSHRDRGKQETQY
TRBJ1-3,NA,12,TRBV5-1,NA,ASSLGAAGNTIY
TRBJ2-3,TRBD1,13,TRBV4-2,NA,ASSQRGQRGDTQY
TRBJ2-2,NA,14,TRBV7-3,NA,ASSATGGKWTGELF
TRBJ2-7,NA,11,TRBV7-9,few,ASSLATQAEQY
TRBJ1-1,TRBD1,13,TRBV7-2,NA,ASSLDPSTGVGAF
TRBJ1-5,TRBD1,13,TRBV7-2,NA,ASSLARGSNQPQH
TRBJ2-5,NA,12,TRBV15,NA,ATSKSRGQETQY
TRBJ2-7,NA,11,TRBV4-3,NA,ASSLGNSYEQY
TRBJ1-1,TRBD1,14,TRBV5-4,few,ASSDGTGLTGTEAF
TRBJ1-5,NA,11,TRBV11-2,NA,ASSLGEFSTQH
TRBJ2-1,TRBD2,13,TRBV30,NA,AWSVSGGTNNEQF
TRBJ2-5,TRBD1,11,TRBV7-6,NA,ASSSGTDGTQY
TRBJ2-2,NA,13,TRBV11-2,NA,ASSPFGGRTGELF
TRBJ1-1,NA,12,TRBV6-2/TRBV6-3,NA,ASSGQRSNTEAF
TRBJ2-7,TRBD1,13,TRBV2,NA,ASLRTGLGSYEQY